This TCR beta chain came from a study of blood T cell repertoires in COVID-19. Study-level background: Sites in the United States, Italy and Spain provided acute and convalescent COVID-19 samples. PBMCs, B-cell-depleted T cells, or T cells were the source of the cDNA or gDNA that made up the material.

Germline CDR1 and CDR2: LNHNV and YYDKDF (reference sequence). The CDR3 has 12 residues. The ends were cut back, 3 bases at V and 6 bases at J, with 6 bases in the middle. As processed by the authors: Using reference gene primer amplification, nucleated cell counts were estimated. Profiling relied on immunoSEQ multiplex PCR, and the TCRdb table lists in-frame clones only, not all of them. V, J and clone size derive from that table, while D and trimming were established from the DNA sequence. The sample comprises about 270,000 clones, 82% of which are singletons, and less than 4% rests with the top ten.

Source material: peripheral blood. The receptor comes from a woman aged 18-29 years with acute or convalescent COVID-19. The chain couples TRBV15 to TRBJ2-1; a possible D gene is TRBD2 (5 bases). The CDR3 reads CATSRGANEQFF. The CDR3, as DNA: TGTGCCACCAGCAGGGGAGCCAATGAGCAGTTCTTC.